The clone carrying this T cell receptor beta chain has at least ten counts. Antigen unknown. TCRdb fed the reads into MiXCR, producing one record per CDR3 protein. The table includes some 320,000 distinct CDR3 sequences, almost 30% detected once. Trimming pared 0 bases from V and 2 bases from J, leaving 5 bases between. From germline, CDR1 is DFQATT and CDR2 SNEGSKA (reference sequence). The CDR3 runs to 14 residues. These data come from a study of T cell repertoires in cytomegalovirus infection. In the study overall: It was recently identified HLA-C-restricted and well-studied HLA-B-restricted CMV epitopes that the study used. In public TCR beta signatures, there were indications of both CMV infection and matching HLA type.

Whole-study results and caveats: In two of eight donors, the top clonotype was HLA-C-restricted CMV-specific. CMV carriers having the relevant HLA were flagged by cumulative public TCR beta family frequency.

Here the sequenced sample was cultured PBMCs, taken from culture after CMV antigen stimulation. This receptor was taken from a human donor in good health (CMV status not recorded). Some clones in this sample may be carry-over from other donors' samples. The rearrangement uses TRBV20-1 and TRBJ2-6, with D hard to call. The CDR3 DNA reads TGCAGTGCTAGAGATCGGCCTGGGGCCAACGTCCTGACTTTC. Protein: CSARDRPGANVLTF.